This entry lists 6 T cell receptor beta chains sequenced from one sample in a study of cytomegalovirus exposure and HLA in healthy donors. The PCR ran on 60 Vbeta and 13 Jbeta primers. TCRdb's table, derived via immunoSEQ multiplex PCR, lists solely in-frame clones and lacks some. The sample holds about 240,000 clones; about 86% are singletons and the top ten take around 8.6%. Input material: PBMCs. The source is a woman in her sixties in good health and CMV-seropositive.

This clone occurred a few times. The chain recombines TRBV7-8 with TRBJ1-2, with 10 nucleotides matching TRBD1. The CDR3 covers 15 residues. The junction had 4 bases not matched to a gene; V was cut back by 1 base and J by 5 bases. Per germline, CDR1 SGHVS and CDR2 FQNEAQ. The CDR3 DNA is TGTGCCAGCAGCTTAGGGACAGGGGGTCTGTATGGCTACACCTTC. Translation: CASSLGTGGLYGYTF.

The chain recombines TRBV5-1 with TRBJ2-5; the match to TRBD2 covers 12 bases. With the DNA end fitting TRBJ2-7 better, the J assignment may be wrong. This CDR3 is 16 amino acids long. From germline, CDR1 is SGHRS and CDR2 YFSETQ. This CDR3 reads CASSLGGLAGSYEQYF. CDR3 in DNA: TGCGCCAGCAGCTTGGGGGGACTAGCGGGTTCCTACGAGCAGTACTTC.

The sample holds a few counts of this clone. The chain's CDR3 is CASSPGTGRDQPQHF. As DNA, the CDR3 is TGTGCCAGCAGCCCAGGGACAGGGAGAGATCAGCCCCAGCATTTT. V usage is TRBV5-4 and J usage is TRBJ1-5; 9 bases are a match to TRBD1. This CDR3 contains 15 residues. V lost 4 bases and J lost 5; bases outside the gene matches: 7. Germline CDR1 and CDR2: SGHNT and YYREEE (reference sequence).

The V gene is TRBV2, the J gene TRBJ1-4; maybe TRBD1 (6 bases). Per germline, CDR1 SNHLY and CDR2 FYNNEI. CDR3 size: 15 residues. With 6 bases removed from V and 1 base from J, the gap between germline ends came to 12 bases. In nucleotides, the CDR3 is TGTGCCAGCAGCGATCAGGGGCTAACTAATGAAAAACTGTTTTTT. Its protein is CASSDQGLTNEKLFF.

This chain links TRBV5-4 with TRBJ2-2; D uncertain. The CDR3 is 15 amino acids. Trimming cost V 2 bases and J 8 bases, with 16 bases left between them. CDR1 SGHNT and CDR2 YYREEE come from the germline V gene (reference sequence). The CDR3 protein is CASSLNRGYLGELFF. The CDR3 DNA is TGTGCCAGCAGCTTAAATAGAGGATATCTAGGGGAGCTGTTTTTT.

Only a few counts were recorded for this clone. This chain joins TRBV23-1 and TRBJ2-2; 12 bases map to TRBD2. TRBV23-1 is an ORF; its function is uncertain. The CDR3 loop spans 18 amino acids. Trimming removed 6 bases from V and 4 bases from J; junction bases left unmatched: 12. The CDR3: CASSQGLAGPVSTGELFF. The CDR3 DNA reads as TGCGCCAGCAGCCAAGGACTAGCGGGACCAGTAAGCACCGGGGAGCTGTTTTTT.